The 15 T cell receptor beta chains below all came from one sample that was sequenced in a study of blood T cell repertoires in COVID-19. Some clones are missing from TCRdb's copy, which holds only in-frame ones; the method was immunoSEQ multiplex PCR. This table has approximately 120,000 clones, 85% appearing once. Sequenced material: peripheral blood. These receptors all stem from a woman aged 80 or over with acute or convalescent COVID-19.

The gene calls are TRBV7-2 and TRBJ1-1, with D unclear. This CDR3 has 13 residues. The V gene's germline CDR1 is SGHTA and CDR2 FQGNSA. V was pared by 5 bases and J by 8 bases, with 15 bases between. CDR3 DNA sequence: TGTGCCAGCAGCACGATGGAGGGCACAGAAGCTTTCTTT. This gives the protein CASSTMEGTEAFF.

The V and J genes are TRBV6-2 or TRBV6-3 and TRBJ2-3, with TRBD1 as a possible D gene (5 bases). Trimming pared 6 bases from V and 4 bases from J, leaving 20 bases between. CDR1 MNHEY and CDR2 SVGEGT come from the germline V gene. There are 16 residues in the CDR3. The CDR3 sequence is CASSPRKGQVADTQYF. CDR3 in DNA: TGTGCCAGCAGCCCCCGTAAGGGGCAAGTGGCAGATACGCAGTATTTT.

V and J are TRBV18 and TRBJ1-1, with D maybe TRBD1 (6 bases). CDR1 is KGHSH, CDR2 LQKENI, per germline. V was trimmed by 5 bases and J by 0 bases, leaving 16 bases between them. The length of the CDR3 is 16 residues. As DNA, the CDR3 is TGTGCCAGCTCAGCATTACAGGGAAGCATGAACACTGAAGCTTTCTTT. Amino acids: CASSALQGSMNTEAFF.

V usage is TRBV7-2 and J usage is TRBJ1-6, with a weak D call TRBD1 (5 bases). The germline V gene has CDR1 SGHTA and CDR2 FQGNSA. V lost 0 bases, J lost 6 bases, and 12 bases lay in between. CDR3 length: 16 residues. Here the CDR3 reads CASSLAGGVSNSPLHF. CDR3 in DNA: TGTGCCAGCAGCTTAGCGGGGGGTGTGAGTAATTCACCCCTCCACTTT.

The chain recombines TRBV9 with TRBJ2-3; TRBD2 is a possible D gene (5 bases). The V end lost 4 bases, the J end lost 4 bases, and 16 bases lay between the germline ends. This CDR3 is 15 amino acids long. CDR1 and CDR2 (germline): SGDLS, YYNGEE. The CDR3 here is CASSQRTAWADTQYF. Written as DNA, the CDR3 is TGTGCCAGCAGCCAACGGACTGCATGGGCAGATACGCAGTATTTT.

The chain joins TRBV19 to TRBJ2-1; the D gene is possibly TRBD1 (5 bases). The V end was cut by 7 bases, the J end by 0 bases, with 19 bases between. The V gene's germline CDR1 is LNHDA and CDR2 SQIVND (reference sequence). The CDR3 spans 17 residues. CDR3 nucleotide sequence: TGTGCCAGTAAGGCGACAGACCAATCGAGCTCCTACAATGAGCAGTTCTTC. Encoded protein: CASKATDQSSSYNEQFF.

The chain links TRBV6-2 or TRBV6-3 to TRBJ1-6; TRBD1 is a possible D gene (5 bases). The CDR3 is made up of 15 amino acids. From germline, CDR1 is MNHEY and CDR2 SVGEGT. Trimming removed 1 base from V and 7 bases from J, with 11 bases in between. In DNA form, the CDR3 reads TGTGCCAGCAGTTACTTCAGGGAAAACAATTCACCCCTCCACTTT. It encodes CASSYFRENNSPLHF.

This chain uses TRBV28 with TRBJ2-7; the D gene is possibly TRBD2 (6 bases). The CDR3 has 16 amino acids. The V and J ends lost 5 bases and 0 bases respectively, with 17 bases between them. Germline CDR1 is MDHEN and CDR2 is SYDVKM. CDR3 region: CASSGADGGSSYEQYV. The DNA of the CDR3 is TGTGCCAGCAGTGGCGCCGATGGGGGGAGCTCCTACGAGCAGTACGTC.

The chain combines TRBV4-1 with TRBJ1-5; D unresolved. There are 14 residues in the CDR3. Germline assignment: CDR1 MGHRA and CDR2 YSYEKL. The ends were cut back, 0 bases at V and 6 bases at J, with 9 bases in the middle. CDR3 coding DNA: TGCGCCAGCAGCCAAGATATGGGAGGTCAGCCCCAGCATTTT. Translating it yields CASSQDMGGQPQHF.

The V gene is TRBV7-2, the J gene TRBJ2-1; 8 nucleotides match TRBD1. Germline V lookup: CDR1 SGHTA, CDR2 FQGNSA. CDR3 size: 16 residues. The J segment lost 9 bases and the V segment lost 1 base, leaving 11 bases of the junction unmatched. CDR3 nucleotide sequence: TGTGCCAGCAGCTTAGTGGGGACAGGTCACAGGAGTGAGCAGTTCTTC. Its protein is CASSLVGTGHRSEQFF.

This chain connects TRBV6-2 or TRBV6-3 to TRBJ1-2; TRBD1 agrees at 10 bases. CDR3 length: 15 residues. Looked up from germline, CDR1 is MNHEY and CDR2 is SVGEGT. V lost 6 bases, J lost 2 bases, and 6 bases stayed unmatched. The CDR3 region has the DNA TGTGCCAGCAGGCCTCCGGGACAGGGGAACTATGGCTACACCTTC. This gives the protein CASRPPGQGNYGYTF.

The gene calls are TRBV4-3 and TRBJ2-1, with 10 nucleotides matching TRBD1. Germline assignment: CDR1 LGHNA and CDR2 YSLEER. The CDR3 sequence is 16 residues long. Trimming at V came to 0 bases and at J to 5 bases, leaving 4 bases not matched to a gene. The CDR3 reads CASSQEDRGGNNEQFF. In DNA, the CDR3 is TGCGCCAGCAGCCAAGAGGACAGGGGGGGAAACAATGAGCAGTTCTTC.

The DNA of the CDR3 is TGTGCCAGCAGTCTTTATCAGCCCCAGCATTTT. It specifies CASSLYQPQHF. The rearrangement uses TRBV6-5 and TRBJ1-5; no definite D call. The CDR3 has 11 residues. In germline, CDR1 is MNHEY, CDR2 SVGAGI. V was shortened by 5 bases and J by 5 bases, with 4 bases between the two germline ends.

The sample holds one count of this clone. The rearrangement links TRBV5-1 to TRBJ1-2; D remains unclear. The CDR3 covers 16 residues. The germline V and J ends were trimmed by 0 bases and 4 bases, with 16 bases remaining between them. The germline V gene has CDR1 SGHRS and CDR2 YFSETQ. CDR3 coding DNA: TGCGCCAGCAGCTTGGGCGGGTCCCAGGCAGGCTATGGCTACACCTTC. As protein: CASSLGGSQAGYGYTF.

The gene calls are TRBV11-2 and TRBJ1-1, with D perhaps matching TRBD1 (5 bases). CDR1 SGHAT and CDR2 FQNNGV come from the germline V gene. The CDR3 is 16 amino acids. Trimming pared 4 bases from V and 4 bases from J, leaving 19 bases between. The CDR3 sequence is CASSSPGRMGGTEAFF. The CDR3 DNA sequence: TGTGCCAGCAGCTCTCCGGGACGGATGGGAGGCACTGAAGCTTTCTTT.